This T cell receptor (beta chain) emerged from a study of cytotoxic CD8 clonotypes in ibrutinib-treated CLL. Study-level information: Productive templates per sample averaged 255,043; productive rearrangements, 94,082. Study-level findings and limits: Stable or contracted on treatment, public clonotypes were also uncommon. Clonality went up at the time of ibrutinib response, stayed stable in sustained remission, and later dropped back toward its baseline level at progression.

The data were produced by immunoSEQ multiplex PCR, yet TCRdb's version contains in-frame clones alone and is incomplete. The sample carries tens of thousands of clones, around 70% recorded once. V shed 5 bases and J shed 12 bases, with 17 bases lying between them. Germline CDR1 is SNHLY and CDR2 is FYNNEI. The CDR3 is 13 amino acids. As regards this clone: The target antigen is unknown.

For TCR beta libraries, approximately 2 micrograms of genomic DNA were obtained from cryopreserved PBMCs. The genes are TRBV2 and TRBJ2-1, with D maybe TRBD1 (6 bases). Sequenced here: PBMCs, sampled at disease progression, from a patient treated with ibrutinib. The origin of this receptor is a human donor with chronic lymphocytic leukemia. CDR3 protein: CASSSTDRLGQFF. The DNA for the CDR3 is TGTGCCAGCAGTTCAACCGACAGGCTAGGGCAGTTCTTC.